The TCR beta chain described here comes from a study of blood T cell repertoires in COVID-19 (dated by TCRdb to between 2020 and 2021). Context from the whole study: Samples covering the acute and convalescent phases of COVID-19 were provided by collaborators in the United States, Italy and Spain. The prospective study material was composed of cDNA or gDNA derived from T cells, B-cell-depleted T cells, or PBMCs. The dataset comprised deeply sampled blood TCRbeta repertoires from subjects exposed to, actively infected with, or recovered from COVID-19. The repertoires were released in a freely available public database meant as a resource for research on the immune response to SARS-CoV-2. Samples were obtained from the ongoing ImmuneRACE study (first 160 participants) and from about 1,300 subjects provided by 6 global collaborators. A de-identified subject ID, COVID-19 status, age in years and sex were almost always included in the sample metadata. HLA class I and class II types, where available, came from metadata supplied by the sample provider rather than from assay-based typing. The paper's findings and limits, for the study overall: The quantity of clinical and demographic metadata differed by source and by participant and was supplied without curation.

TCRbeta CDR3 regions were amplified from genomic DNA by means of the immunoSEQ Assay, a bias-controlled multiplex PCR. On the study's bioinformatics: The number of nucleated cells in each sample was estimated from the amplification of reference gene primers within the assay. Sequence reads were collapsed and filtered to measure the absolute abundance of every unique TCRbeta CDR3 rearrangement. For each sample, productive Simpson clonality was calculated as the square root of Simpson's diversity index across productive rearrangements. The table was pulled from immuneACCESS by TCRdb, which kept in-frame rearrangements only. Such tables lose some clones; where checked, under half of the loss comes from unresolved V genes, and the rest has no known cause. The DNA gave D and trimming, while V, J and clone size come from that table. The sample data list 300,000 to 400,000 clones, and more than 75% of these were observed just once. The top ten constitute approximately 1% of the sample.

Enrolling through a virtual design, the prospective study's participants ranged in age from about 18 to 89 years and lived across some 22 United States geographic areas. In the prospective study, participants were assigned to cohorts based on the clinical history participants reported in a screening survey and a study questionnaire. Each participant in the prospective study had whole blood, serum and a nasopharyngeal or oropharyngeal swab collected by mobile phlebotomists. Prospective study participants could optionally give additional blood draws and questionnaires over a roughly 2-month period. Before DNA extraction, prospective study blood samples were shipped either frozen or at room temperature. Measured from the cysteine to the phenylalanine, the CDR3 is 17 residues long. The sequence is cut down to CDR3 DNA, 51 bases in frame from base 1. The CDR1 and CDR2 encoded by the germline V gene are MNHNS and SASEGT. After removal of 4 bases from V and 0 bases from J, the junction retains 7 bases not matched to a gene.

About this clone itself: The specificity of this receptor is unknown. No base-level quality is on record; no much larger clone is a single base apart.

This TCR was sampled from a woman in her twenties or thirties with acute COVID-19. The chain employs TRBV6-1 and TRBJ1-5; TRBD1 agrees with 9 junctional bases. The sample was PBMCs or T cells enriched from blood (not recorded which). CDR3 loop: CASSVSGQGYSNQPQHF. In nucleotide form, the sequence is TGTGCCAGCAGTGTTTCCGGACAGGGGTATAGCAATCAGCCCCAGCATTTT.